The 11 T cell receptor beta chains reported below all come from one sample, sequenced in a study of blood T cell repertoires in COVID-19. Clones were sequenced by immunoSEQ multiplex PCR, and TCRdb holds only the in-frame ones, with some missing. The data contain about 350,000 clones, over 70% of them seen just once; the ten biggest clones take up roughly 6.3%. Material: peripheral blood. These TCRs come from a woman between 45 and 60 years old with COVID-19, enrolled during active disease.

This chain links TRBV10-1 with TRBJ2-5, with no clear D. This CDR3 is 11 amino acids long. V dropped 6 bases and J dropped 2 bases, with 4 bases sitting between them. Germline assignment: CDR1 WNHNN and CDR2 SYGVQD (reference sequence). CDR3 residues: CASRHQETQYF. DNA of the CDR3: TGCGCCAGCAGACATCAAGAGACCCAGTACTTC.

The gene calls are TRBV29-1 and TRBJ2-7; the match to TRBD1 covers 8 bases. CDR1 SQVTM and CDR2 ANQGSEA come from the germline V gene. This CDR3 comprises 14 residues. The V gene end was trimmed by 7 bases and the J gene end by 4 bases; junction bases not matched to a gene: 12. The CDR3 region has the DNA TGCAGCGCCGGACAGGGCCAACGATTATACGAGCAGTACTTC. Translation: CSAGQGQRLYEQYF.

V gene TRBV27 combines with J gene TRBJ2-6, with 9 bases matching TRBD1. The CDR3 extends over 16 amino acids. Germline V gene sequence: CDR1 MNHEY, CDR2 SMNVEV (reference sequence). V shed 3 bases and J 3 bases; nucleotides not matched to a gene: 3. This CDR3 reads CASSFRTGVGANVLTF. In DNA, the CDR3 is TGTGCCAGCAGTTTTCGGACAGGGGTTGGGGCCAACGTCCTGACTTTC.

The chain links TRBV20-1 to TRBJ1-1; D remains ambiguous. Per the germline V gene, CDR1 is DFQATT and CDR2 is SNEGSKA (reference sequence). The CDR3 consists of 10 residues. V was shortened by 5 bases and J by 8 bases, with 9 bases between the two germline ends. The CDR3 region is CSAGPREAFF. The CDR3 coding sequence is TGCAGTGCTGGGCCCAGAGAAGCTTTCTTT.

This rearrangement joins TRBV4-1 to TRBJ2-1; 7 bases align to TRBD2. V shed 4 bases and J 4 bases; nucleotides not matched to a gene: 22. The CDR3 sequence is 20 residues long. Germline assignment: CDR1 MGHRA and CDR2 YSYEKL. The CDR3 reads CASSPSTFSVVAGRYNEQFF. The DNA of the CDR3 is TGCGCCAGCAGCCCCTCAACATTTTCTGTGGTAGCGGGCAGGTACAATGAGCAGTTCTTC.

The chain joins TRBV18 to TRBJ2-3; perhaps TRBD2 as D (6 bases). The length of the CDR3 is 15 residues. V lost 3 bases and J lost 2, with 12 bases in between. From germline, CDR1 is KGHSH and CDR2 LQKENI. CDR3 residues: CASSPPGLSTDTQYF. In DNA form, the CDR3 reads TGTGCCAGCTCACCCCCGGGACTTTCCACAGATACGCAGTATTTT.

The chain has TRBV19 and TRBJ1-1; D is possibly TRBD1 (5 bases). Germline V gene lookup returns CDR1 LNHDA and CDR2 SQIVND (reference sequence). There are 14 residues in the CDR3. The germline V and J ends were trimmed by 7 bases and 5 bases, with 17 bases remaining between them. The CDR3 coding sequence is TGTGCCAGTATAAAGACCGGGGGAGGGACTGAAGCTTTCTTT. The encoded protein is CASIKTGGGTEAFF.

The chain carries TRBV9 and TRBJ1-5, with D uncertain. CDR1 SGDLS and CDR2 YYNGEE come from the germline V gene. Deletions cut 2 bases from V and 1 base from J, with 10 bases between. This CDR3 has 15 residues. In DNA form, the CDR3 reads TGTGCCAGCAGCGTCGGGGTCTCAAGCAATCAGCCCCAGCATTTT. The encoded protein is CASSVGVSSNQPQHF.

The chain has TRBV5-1 and TRBJ2-3, with 9 bases lining up with TRBD2. Germline CDR1 SGHRS, CDR2 YFSETQ. The CDR3 has 15 amino acids. V gave up 4 bases and J gave up 3 bases; unmatched junction bases: 6. CDR3 region: CASSQAAGGTDTQYF. The CDR3 bases are TGCGCCAGCAGCCAGGCAGCGGGAGGAACAGATACGCAGTATTTT.

The chain couples TRBV24-1 to TRBJ2-7; 10 bases fit TRBD1. Looked up from germline, CDR1 is KGHDR and CDR2 is SFDVKD. Trimming at V came to 6 bases and at J to 1 base, leaving 2 bases not matched to a gene. The CDR3 contains 14 residues. The CDR3 loop is CATSKGQGSYEQYF. As DNA, the CDR3 is TGTGCCACCAGTAAGGGACAGGGGTCCTACGAGCAGTACTTC.

This clone was seen many times. The V and J genes are TRBV19 and TRBJ2-7, with D maybe TRBD2 (6 bases). V was pared by 4 bases and J by 7 bases, with 17 bases between. The germline V gene has CDR1 LNHDA and CDR2 SQIVND (reference sequence). The CDR3 extends over 14 amino acids. The CDR3 bases are TGTGCCAGTAGTACACCGGGACTTATACGGGAGCAGTACTTC. It yields the protein CASSTPGLIREQYF.